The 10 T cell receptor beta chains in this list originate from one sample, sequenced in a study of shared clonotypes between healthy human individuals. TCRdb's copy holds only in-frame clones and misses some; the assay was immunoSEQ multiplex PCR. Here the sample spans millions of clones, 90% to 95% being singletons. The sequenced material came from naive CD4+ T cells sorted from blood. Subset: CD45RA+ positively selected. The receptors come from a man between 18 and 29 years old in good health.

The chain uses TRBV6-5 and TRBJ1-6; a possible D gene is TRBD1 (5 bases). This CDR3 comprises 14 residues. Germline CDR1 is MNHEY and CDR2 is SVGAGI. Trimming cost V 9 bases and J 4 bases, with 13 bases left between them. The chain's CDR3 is CASAVGGYNSPLHF. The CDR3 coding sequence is TGTGCCAGTGCCGTGGGGGGTTATAATTCACCCCTCCACTTT.

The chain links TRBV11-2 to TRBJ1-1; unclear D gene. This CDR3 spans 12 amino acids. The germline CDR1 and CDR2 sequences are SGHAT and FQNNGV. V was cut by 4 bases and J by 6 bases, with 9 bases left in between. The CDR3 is CASSYGRAEAFF. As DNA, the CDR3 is TGTGCCAGCAGCTACGGGAGGGCTGAAGCTTTCTTT.

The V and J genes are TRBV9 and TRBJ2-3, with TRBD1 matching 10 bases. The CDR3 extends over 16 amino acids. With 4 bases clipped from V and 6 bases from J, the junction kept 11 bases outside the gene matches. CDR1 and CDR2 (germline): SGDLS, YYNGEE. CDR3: CASSLWDRGAVDTQYF. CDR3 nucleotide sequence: TGTGCCAGCAGCCTTTGGGACAGGGGAGCTGTTGATACGCAGTATTTT.

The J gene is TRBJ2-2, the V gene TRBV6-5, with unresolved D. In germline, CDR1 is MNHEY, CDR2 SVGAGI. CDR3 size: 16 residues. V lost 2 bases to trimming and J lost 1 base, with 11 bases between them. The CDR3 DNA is TGTGCCAGCAGTTACAAGTTAGCTCAGAACACCGGGGAGCTGTTTTTT. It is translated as CASSYKLAQNTGELFF.

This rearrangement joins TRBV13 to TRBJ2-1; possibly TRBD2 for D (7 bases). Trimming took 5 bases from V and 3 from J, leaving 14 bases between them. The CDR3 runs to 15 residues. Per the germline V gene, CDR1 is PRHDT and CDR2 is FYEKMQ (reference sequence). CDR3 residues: CASSEGGVFYNEQFF. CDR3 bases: TGTGCCAGCAGCGAAGGGGGGGTCTTCTACAATGAGCAGTTCTTC.

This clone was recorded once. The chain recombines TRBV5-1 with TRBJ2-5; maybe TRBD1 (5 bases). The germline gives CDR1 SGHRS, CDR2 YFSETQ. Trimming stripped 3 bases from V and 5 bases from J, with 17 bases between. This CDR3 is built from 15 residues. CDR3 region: CASSSSLGAYETQYF. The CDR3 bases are TGCGCCAGCAGCTCGTCCCTAGGGGCGTATGAGACCCAGTACTTC. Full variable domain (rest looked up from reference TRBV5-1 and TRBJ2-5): KAGVTQTPRYLIKTRGQQVTLSCSPISGHRSVSWYQQTPGQGLQFLFEYFSETQRNKGNFPGRFSGRQFSNSRSEMNVSTLELGDSALYLCASSSSLGAYETQYFGPGTRLLVL.

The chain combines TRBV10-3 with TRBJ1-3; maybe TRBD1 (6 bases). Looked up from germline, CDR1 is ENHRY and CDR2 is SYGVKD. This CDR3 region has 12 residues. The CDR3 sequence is CAVQGSGNTIYF. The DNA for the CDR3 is TGTGCGGTACAGGGCTCTGGAAACACCATATATTTT.

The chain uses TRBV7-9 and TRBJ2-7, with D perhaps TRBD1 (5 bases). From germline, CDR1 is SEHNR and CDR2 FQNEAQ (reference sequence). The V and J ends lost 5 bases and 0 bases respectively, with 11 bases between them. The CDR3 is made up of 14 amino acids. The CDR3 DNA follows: TGTGCCAGCAGCCCTAGACAGCACTCCTACGAGCAGTACTTC. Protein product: CASSPRQHSYEQYF.

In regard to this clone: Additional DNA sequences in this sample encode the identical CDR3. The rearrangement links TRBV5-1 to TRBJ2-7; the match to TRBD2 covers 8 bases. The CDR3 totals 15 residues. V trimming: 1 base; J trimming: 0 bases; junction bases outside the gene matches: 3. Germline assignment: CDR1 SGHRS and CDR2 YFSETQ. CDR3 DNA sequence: TGCGCCAGCAGCTTGACAAGCGGGAGCTCCTACGAGCAGTACTTC. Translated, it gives CASSLTSGSSYEQYF.

This CDR3 reads CASSPLNSNTGELFF. CDR3 coding DNA: TGTGCCAGCTCACCGTTAAACAGCAACACCGGGGAGCTGTTTTTT. V and J are TRBV18 and TRBJ2-2; the D is unclear. Trimming stripped 3 bases from V and 2 bases from J, with 10 bases between. The CDR3 length is 15 residues. Germline CDR1 and CDR2: KGHSH and LQKENI. The full variable domain, with the rest looked up from reference TRBV18 and TRBJ2-2, is NAGVMQNPRHLVRRRGQEARLRCSPMKGHSHVYWYRQLPEEGLKFMVYLQKENIIDESGMPKERFSAEFPKEGPSILRIQQVVRGDSAAYFCASSPLNSNTGELFFGEGSRLTVL.